The T cell receptor (beta chain) under discussion was sequenced for a study of blood T cell repertoires in COVID-19. About the research overall: Samples of COVID-19 (acute and convalescent) were obtained from the United States, Italy and Spain. PBMCs, B-cell-depleted T cells, or T cells provided the cDNA or gDNA that made up the material.

The ends were cut back, 4 bases at V and 3 bases at J, with 11 bases in the middle. This CDR3 is built from 13 residues. CDR1 and CDR2 from the germline V gene are SGHRS and YFSETQ. In the study's own analysis: Reference gene primer amplification gave estimated nucleated cell counts. The method was immunoSEQ multiplex PCR; TCRdb's version includes in-frame clones alone and lacks a portion of them. That table furnishes V, J and clone size, whereas the DNA furnished D and trimming. The sample gives tens of thousands of clones, roughly 76% of which show up once; under 9% is in the top ten. This clonotype was obtained from a man aged 65 to 85 with active or convalescent COVID-19. Sample: peripheral blood. V and J are TRBV5-1 and TRBJ2-7; tentative D call: TRBD2 (5 bases). Here the CDR3 DNA reads TGCGCCAGCAGCCCAGGACGGGACTACGAGCAGTACTTC. It specifies CASSPGRDYEQYF.